The 28 T cell receptor beta chains below all came from one sample that was sequenced in a study of T cell clonality in common variable immunodeficiency. Findings and limits, study-wide: Reportedly, TCR beta sequences from common variable immunodeficiency showed fewer deletions and N-nucleotide insertions.

Their cognate antigens are unknown. Using immunoSEQ multiplex PCR, the repertoire was profiled, and TCRdb retains in-frame clones only, with some absent. Reported are around 30,000 clones, none seen only once; the ten largest carry 25% to 30%. Sequencing was carried out using peripheral blood mononuclear cells. The receptors were gathered from a human donor with common variable immunodeficiency.

This clone has ten or more counts. The CDR3 end is not reached by the read, which stops 3 residues before it; the germline J gene fills it in. The genes are TRBV18 and TRBJ1-2, with D uncertain. The germline V gene has CDR1 KGHSH and CDR2 LQKENI. CDR3 length equals 14 residues. Trimming took 0 bases from V and 1 from J, leaving 6 bases between them. CDR3 region: CASSPPTVNYGYTF. Incomplete CDR3 DNA: TGTGCCAGCTCACCACCGACTGTTAACTATGGC. The full variable domain, rest sourced from reference TRBV18 and TRBJ1-2, is NAGVMQNPRHLVRRRGQEARLRCSPMKGHSHVYWYRQLPEEGLKFMVYLQKENIIDESGMPKERFSAEFPKEGPSILRIQQVVRGDSAAYFCASSPPTVNYGYTFGSGTRLTVV.

This clone has a handful of counts. The missing CDR3 end, 3 residues past where the read stops, is filled in from the germline J gene. V gene TRBV6-1 combines with J gene TRBJ1-1; D perhaps matches TRBD1 (6 bases). The CDR3 consists of 12 residues. CDR1 and CDR2 (germline): MNHNS, SASEGT. Trimming shortened V by 4 bases and J by 6 bases, and 9 bases separated the two germline ends. The covered CDR3 bases are TGTGCCAGCAGTGGACAGGTTTCTGAA. It encodes CASSGQVSE. The entire CDR3 sequence reads CASSGQVSEAFF.

This clone was detected ten times or more. The CDR3 extends 3 residues past the end of the read, so its final part is completed from the germline J gene. J is TRBJ2-3 and V is TRBV30; TRBD2 matches 8 bases. CDR1 and CDR2 from the germline V gene are GTSNPN and SVGIG (reference sequence). Trimming removed 5 bases from V and 2 bases from J; junction bases left unmatched: 6. The CDR3 is made up of 14 amino acids. CDR3 sequence reads: CAWATSANTDTQYF. The CDR3 DNA, read in part, is TGTGCCTGGGCGACTAGCGCCAACACAGATACG.

Notes on this clone: From the germline J gene comes the end of the CDR3, since the read stops 3 residues before it. V usage is TRBV7-2 and J usage is TRBJ2-2; tentatively, D is TRBD1 (6 bases). CDR1 is SGHTA, CDR2 FQGNSA, per germline. V was shortened by 0 bases and J by 7 bases, with 12 bases between the two germline ends. CDR3 size: 15 residues. CDR3 loop: CASSLAGAQIGELFF. CDR3 DNA, as far as it was read: TGTGCCAGCAGCTTAGCGGGGGCACAAATCGGGGAG.

This clone was seen ten or more times. The read is 3 residues too short to cover the CDR3 end, so that end is filled in from the germline J gene. The chain joins TRBV7-3 to TRBJ2-1; 9 bases are a match to TRBD2. The CDR3 contains 17 residues. The V segment lost 4 bases and the J segment 2 bases; nucleotides outside the gene matches: 9. Per the germline V gene, CDR1 is SGHTA and CDR2 is FQGTGA. The CDR3 here is CASSSLRASGTYNEQFF. CDR3 DNA, as far as it was read: TGTGCCAGCAGCTCTTTAAGAGCTAGCGGGACCTACAATGAG.

This clone has a handful of counts. The CDR3 goes on 3 residues after the read ends, and that part is filled in from the germline J gene. This rearrangement joins TRBV5-1 to TRBJ2-7, with D perhaps TRBD2 (5 bases). Between the trimmed V and J ends, which lost 3 bases and 2 bases, there was a span of 15 bases. This CDR3 comprises 15 residues. Germline loops: CDR1 SGHRS, CDR2 YFSETQ. CDR3 bases read: TGCGCCAGCAGCTCAGATTCCTCCGGGGCCTACGAG. It encodes CASSSDSSGAYE. The CDR3, in full, reads CASSSDSSGAYEQYF.

CDR3 residues: CASSEPSGRTYEQYF. The CDR3 bases that were read are TGTGCCAGCAGTGAACCAAGCGGGAGGACCTACGAG. V gene TRBV6-1 combines with J gene TRBJ2-7; TRBD2 matches at 9 bases. The CDR3 extends 3 residues past the end of the read, so its final part is completed from the germline J gene. Trimming took 2 bases from V and 2 from J; bases not matched to a gene: 4. The CDR3 has 15 residues. Germline loops: CDR1 MNHNS, CDR2 SASEGT.

CDR3: CASSLGRDGQPQHF. The covered CDR3 bases are TGTGCCAGCAGCTTAGGCAGGGATGGTCAGCCC. The chain carries TRBV7-9 and TRBJ1-5; the D gene is possibly TRBD1 (5 bases). The sequenced fragment ends 3 residues before the CDR3 boundary, so the rest is inferred from the germline J gene. CDR1 and CDR2 from the germline V gene are SEHNR and FQNEAQ (reference sequence). CDR3 length equals 14 residues. The V and J ends lost 1 base and 6 bases respectively, with 10 bases between them. The variable domain in full, with the rest retrieved from reference TRBV7-9 and TRBJ1-5, is DTGVSQNPRHKITKRGQNVTFRCDPISEHNRLYWYRQTLGQGPEFLTYFQNEAQLEKSRLLSDRFSAERPKGSFSTLEIQRTEQGDSAMYLCASSLGRDGQPQHFGDGTRLSIL.

This clone showed up many times. The read terminates 3 residues ahead of where the CDR3 ends, so the germline J gene completes it. V gene TRBV20-1 combines with J gene TRBJ2-4; D perhaps matches TRBD1 (6 bases). V gave up 3 bases and J gave up 1 base, with 10 bases separating them. Germline lookup yields CDR1 DFQATT and CDR2 SNEGSKA (reference sequence). CDR3 size: 14 residues. CDR3 DNA (partial): TGCAGTGCTAGTTCAGGGGCTGCCAAAAACATT. This translates into CSASSGAAKNI. The full CDR3 reads CSASSGAAKNIQYF.

Turning to this clone: The observed sequence ends 3 residues before the CDR3 terminus, with the missing tail filled in from the germline J gene. J is TRBJ1-5 and V is TRBV7-9, with TRBD1 identical over 7 bases. This CDR3 spans 13 amino acids. Trimming removed 9 bases from V and 6 bases from J; junction bases left unmatched: 8. Per the germline V gene, CDR1 is SEHNR and CDR2 is FQNEAQ (reference sequence). CDR3 bases read: TGTGCCAGTACGGGTGACAGGGCTCAGCCC. This gives the protein CASTGDRAQP. The CDR3 reads in full as CASTGDRAQPQHF.

Notes on this clone: The CDR3 end lies 3 residues beyond the end of the read and is filled in from the germline J gene. The V gene is TRBV5-1, the J gene TRBJ2-7; a possible D gene is TRBD1 (6 bases). Germline CDR1 reads SGHRS; CDR2 reads YFSETQ. V lost 3 bases and J lost 6, with 28 bases in between. The CDR3 is made up of 18 amino acids. CDR3 DNA, as far as it was read: TGCGCCAGCAGCTCCCCGGCAGGGGACCCCGGCCTGCGTCCCGAG. Amino acids: CASSSPAGDPGLRPE. The CDR3 reads in full as CASSSPAGDPGLRPEQYF. Full variable domain (rest looked up from reference TRBV5-1 and TRBJ2-7): KAGVTQTPRYLIKTRGQQVTLSCSPISGHRSVSWYQQTPGQGLQFLFEYFSETQRNKGNFPGRFSGRQFSNSRSEMNVSTLELGDSALYLCASSSPAGDPGLRPEQYFGPGTRLTVT.

The sample holds many counts of this clone. Read data end 3 residues before the CDR3 end; the end is taken from the germline J gene. The rearrangement joins TRBV20-1 to TRBJ1-1; D is possibly TRBD1 (5 bases). Germline values: CDR1 DFQATT, CDR2 SNEGSKA (reference sequence). The CDR3 runs to 14 residues. Deletions cut 2 bases from V and 0 bases from J, with 10 bases between. The sequenced CDR3 bases are TGCAGTGCTAGATCAGAGACAGTGAACACTGAA. It yields the protein CSARSETVNTE. The full CDR3 protein reads CSARSETVNTEAFF.

Only a few counts were recorded for this clone. The missing CDR3 end, 3 residues past where the read stops, is filled in from the germline J gene. The chain combines TRBV11-2 with TRBJ2-3; D remains unclear. Germline V lookup: CDR1 SGHAT, CDR2 FQNNGV. CDR3 length: 12 amino acids. The CDR3 DNA, read in part, is TGTGCCAGCAGCTTAGATGCGCTAACG. This encodes CASSLDALT. The full CDR3 protein reads CASSLDALTQYF.

This clone appeared a few times. Incomplete CDR3 DNA: TGTGCCAGCAGCTTAGGACCAGGGCGAAGAGATGAG. This sequence encodes CASSLGPGRRDE. The full CDR3 protein reads CASSLGPGRRDEQFF. The chain is built from TRBV11-2 and TRBJ2-1, with D tentatively TRBD1 (5 bases). The read terminates 3 residues before the CDR3 end, so the remaining end is supplied by the germline J gene. The CDR3 is 15 amino acids. Germline assignment: CDR1 SGHAT and CDR2 FQNNGV. V was trimmed by 1 base and J by 8 bases, leaving 15 bases between them.

This clone was counted many times. The CDR3 is cut off 3 residues early in the read; its end comes from the germline J gene. The V call is TRBV7-9, the J call TRBJ1-4; 7 nucleotides match TRBD1. The CDR3 totals 15 residues. Germline values: CDR1 SEHNR, CDR2 FQNEAQ (reference sequence). V lost 3 bases and J lost 7; bases outside the gene matches: 8. CDR3 bases read: TGTGCCAGCAGCTTCCCGACAGGGCAGGGTGAAAAA. Amino acid sequence: CASSFPTGQGEK. Given in full, the CDR3 is CASSFPTGQGEKLFF. Based on the CDR3 plus reference TRBV7-9 and TRBJ1-4, the full variable domain is DTGVSQNPRHKITKRGQNVTFRCDPISEHNRLYWYRQTLGQGPEFLTYFQNEAQLEKSRLLSDRFSAERPKGSFSTLEIQRTEQGDSAMYLCASSFPTGQGEKLFFGSGTQLSVL.

This clone showed up many times. The read comes to an end 3 residues before the CDR3 does, leaving the germline J gene to fill in the end. The chain has TRBV20-1 and TRBJ2-1; TRBD2 matches 11 bases. The CDR3 runs to 17 residues. Trimming took 1 base from V and 8 from J; bases not matched to a gene: 13. Germline lookup yields CDR1 DFQATT and CDR2 SNEGSKA (reference sequence). The CDR3 spells CSARVPLISGRGDEQFF. The CDR3 bases that were read are TGCAGTGCTAGAGTACCCCTAATTAGCGGGAGGGGTGATGAG.

This clone is large. The observed sequence ends 3 residues before the CDR3 terminus, with the missing tail filled in from the germline J gene. This chain uses TRBV7-3 with TRBJ2-2, with TRBD1 matching over 10 bases. Germline V gives CDR1 SGHTA, CDR2 FQGTGA. The CDR3 length is 16 residues. Trimming cost V 4 bases and J 6 bases; bases outside gene matches: 8. The CDR3 spells CASSSYRDRGSGELFF. The covered CDR3 bases are TGTGCCAGCAGCTCGTACCGGGACAGGGGATCCGGGGAG. The full variable domain, with the rest looked up from reference TRBV7-3 and TRBJ2-2, is GAGVSQTPSNKVTEKGKYVELRCDPISGHTALYWYRQSLGQGPEFLIYFQGTGAADDSGLPNDRFFAVRPEGSVSTLKIQRTERGDSAVYLCASSSYRDRGSGELFFGEGSRLTVL.

Comments on this clone: The sequenced fragment ends 3 residues before the CDR3 boundary, so the rest is inferred from the germline J gene. V gene TRBV19 combines with J gene TRBJ1-5; D gene unclear. From germline, CDR1 is LNHDA and CDR2 SQIVND (reference sequence). V dropped 7 bases and J dropped 5 bases, with 18 bases sitting between them. This CDR3 has 15 residues. The sequenced part of the CDR3 DNA is TGTGCCAGTAAAGAAAGAGCTGCGGGGTATCAGCCC. It translates to CASKERAAGYQP. The entire CDR3 is CASKERAAGYQPQHF. The full variable domain, in which reference TRBV19 and TRBJ1-5 provide the parts outside the CDR3, is DGGITQSPKYLFRKEGQNVTLSCEQNLNHDAMYWYRQDPGQGLRLIYYSQIVNDFQKGDIAEGYSVSREKKESFPLTVTSAQKNPTAFYLCASKERAAGYQPQHFGDGTRLSIL.

Points on this clone: The sequenced fragment ends 3 residues before the CDR3 boundary, so the rest is inferred from the germline J gene. The rearrangement links TRBV30 to TRBJ2-7, with D possibly being TRBD2 (6 bases). The CDR3 is 13 amino acids. V lost 6 bases and J 2 bases, leaving 14 bases between the germline ends. The germline V gene encodes CDR1 GTSNPN and CDR2 SVGIG (reference sequence). CDR3 bases read: TGTGCCTGTCAGGAGGGCTTTGCCTACGAG. Translated: CACQEGFAYE. Given in full, the CDR3 is CACQEGFAYEQYF. Based on the CDR3 plus reference TRBV30 and TRBJ2-7, the full variable domain is SQTIHQWPATLVQPVGSPLSLECTVEGTSNPNLYWYRQAAGRGLQLLFYSVGIGQISSEVPQNLSASRPQDRQFILSSKKLLLSDSGFYLCACQEGFAYEQYFGPGTRLTVT.

This clone came up many times. The read gets to within 3 residues of the CDR3 end, and the germline J gene fills in the rest. This chain connects TRBV10-3 to TRBJ2-7; 9 bases map to TRBD1. The germline V gene encodes CDR1 ENHRY and CDR2 SYGVKD. The CDR3 is made up of 16 amino acids. The V segment lost 2 bases and the J segment 3 bases; nucleotides outside the gene matches: 8. CDR3 protein: CAISEGGADRGYEQYF. CDR3 bases read: TGTGCCATCAGTGAGGGAGGCGCGGACAGGGGCTACGAG.

This clone was recorded at least ten times. The DNA ends 3 residues before the CDR3 does, and the rest of the CDR3 is filled in from the germline J gene. The rearrangement links TRBV29-1 to TRBJ2-3; the match to TRBD2 covers 10 bases. Germline CDR1 and CDR2: SQVTM and ANQGSEA. This CDR3 spans 13 amino acids. V lost 6 bases and J lost 3; bases outside the gene matches: 3. The DNA read from the CDR3 is TGCAGCGTCCTACTAGCGGGGACAGATACG. This translates into CSVLLAGTDT. The whole CDR3 reads CSVLLAGTDTQYF.

In its sample, this clone was seen a few times. The read ends 3 residues before the CDR3 terminus; that terminus is restored from the germline J gene. The rearrangement uses TRBV7-6 and TRBJ1-5; weak D call: TRBD1 (5 bases). This CDR3 has 13 amino acids. CDR1 and CDR2 (germline): SGHVS, FNYEAQ. V was cut by 2 bases and J by 8 bases, with 10 bases left in between. CDR3 residues: CASSLSRAKPQHF. The DNA read from the CDR3 is TGTGCCAGCAGCTTATCCAGGGCTAAGCCC.

This clone has a handful of counts. The CDR3 goes on 3 residues after the read ends, and that part is filled in from the germline J gene. The J gene is TRBJ2-5, the V gene TRBV19; TRBD2 agrees at 10 bases. The V and J ends lost 4 bases and 5 bases, in that order; junction bases with no gene match: 10. There are 16 residues in the CDR3. Germline CDR1 reads LNHDA; CDR2 reads SQIVND (reference sequence). This CDR3 reads CASSTTSSGSGETQYF. The DNA read from the CDR3 is TGTGCCAGTAGTACCACGTCTAGCGGGAGTGGGGAGACC.

Turning to this clone: Coverage ceases 3 residues before the CDR3 finishes, and the germline J gene fills in the end. V gene TRBV6-1 combines with J gene TRBJ2-1; no clear D gene. Germline V gene sequence: CDR1 MNHNS, CDR2 SASEGT. The CDR3 is 12 residues long. V was pared by 3 bases and J by 4 bases, with 4 bases between. The CDR3 protein is CASSDRYNEQFF. CDR3 DNA, as far as it was read: TGTGCCAGCAGTGACAGGTACAATGAG.

The sample holds a few counts of this clone. The missing CDR3 end, 3 residues past where the read stops, is filled in from the germline J gene. The chain joins TRBV19 to TRBJ2-1; TRBD2 matches at 9 bases. The CDR3 is 15 residues long. Germline V CDR1 and CDR2: LNHDA, SQIVND (reference sequence). V gave up 2 bases and J gave up 4 bases; unmatched junction bases: 3. CDR3 bases read: TGTGCCAGTAGTATACAGACTAGCGGATACAATGAG. Translated: CASSIQTSGYNE. The full-length CDR3 reads as CASSIQTSGYNEQFF.

This clone was recorded many times. The DNA read from the CDR3 is TGTGCCAGCAGCTTAGAGGTGGGGGCTCATGGC. It encodes CASSLEVGAHG. The entire CDR3 reads CASSLEVGAHGYTF. The V gene is TRBV7-9, the J gene TRBJ1-2; D is perhaps TRBD1 (6 bases). The sequence runs out 3 residues before the end of the CDR3; the remainder is reconstructed from the germline J gene. The CDR3 is 14 residues long. Germline CDR1 reads SEHNR; CDR2 reads FQNEAQ (reference sequence). The V end was cut by 1 base, the J end by 6 bases, with 12 bases between. Full variable domain (rest looked up from reference TRBV7-9 and TRBJ1-2): DTGVSQNPRHKITKRGQNVTFRCDPISEHNRLYWYRQTLGQGPEFLTYFQNEAQLEKSRLLSDRFSAERPKGSFSTLEIQRTEQGDSAMYLCASSLEVGAHGYTFGSGTRLTVV.

There are many counts of this clone. From the germline J gene comes the end of the CDR3, since the read stops 3 residues before it. The V gene is TRBV6-4, the J gene TRBJ1-5; D remains unclear. This CDR3 has 15 residues. Trimming took 7 bases from V and 3 from J, leaving 16 bases between them. Germline lookup yields CDR1 MRHNA and CDR2 SNTAGT. CDR3 DNA, as far as it was read: TGTGCCAGCAACCCAGGCCAGAAATTCAATCAGCCC. Protein sequence: CASNPGQKFNQP. The entire CDR3 protein is CASNPGQKFNQPQHF.

For this clone: The read falls 3 residues short of the CDR3 end, and the missing part is taken from the germline J gene. The V call is TRBV29-1, the J call TRBJ2-5; D ambiguous. The V gene lost 3 bases and the J gene lost 0 bases, with 17 bases spanning the gap. The CDR3 totals 16 residues. Germline CDR1 is SQVTM and CDR2 is ANQGSEA. CDR3 DNA, as far as it was read: TGCAGCGTTGAGCGTCCACTACTTTCGAACCAAGAGACC. This encodes CSVERPLLSNQET. The full CDR3 reads CSVERPLLSNQETQYF.